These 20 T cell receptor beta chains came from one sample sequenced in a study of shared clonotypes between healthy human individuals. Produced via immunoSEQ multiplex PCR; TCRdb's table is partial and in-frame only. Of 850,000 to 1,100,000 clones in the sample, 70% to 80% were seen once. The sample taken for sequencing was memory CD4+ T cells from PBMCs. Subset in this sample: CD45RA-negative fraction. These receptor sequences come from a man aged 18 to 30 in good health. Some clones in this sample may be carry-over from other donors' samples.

CDR3 DNA: TGTGCCAGCAGCTTAGGGGTTCAGCCCCAGCATTTT. Translation gives CASSLGVQPQHF. The rearrangement uses TRBV7-2 and TRBJ1-5; D uncertain. Germline loops: CDR1 SGHTA, CDR2 FQGNSA. V lost 1 base and J lost 6, with 4 bases in between. This CDR3 is built from 12 residues.

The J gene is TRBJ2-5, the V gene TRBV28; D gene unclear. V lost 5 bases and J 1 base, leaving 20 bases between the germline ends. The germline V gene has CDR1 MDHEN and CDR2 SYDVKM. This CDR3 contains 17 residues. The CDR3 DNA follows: TGTGCCAGCAGTCTCGGGTGGCCGGCGCAATTCCAAGAGACCCAGTACTTC. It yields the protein CASSLGWPAQFQETQYF.

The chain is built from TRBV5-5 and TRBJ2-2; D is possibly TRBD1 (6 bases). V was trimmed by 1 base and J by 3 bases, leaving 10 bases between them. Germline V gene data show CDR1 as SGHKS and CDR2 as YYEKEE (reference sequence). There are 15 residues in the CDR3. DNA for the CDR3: TGTGCCAGCAGCTTGACAGGGTGGGACACCGGGGAGCTGTTTTTT. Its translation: CASSLTGWDTGELFF.

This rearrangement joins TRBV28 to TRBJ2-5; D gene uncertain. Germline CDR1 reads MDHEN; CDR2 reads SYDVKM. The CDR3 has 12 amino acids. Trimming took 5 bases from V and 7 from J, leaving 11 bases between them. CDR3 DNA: TGTGCCAGCAGTCCCATCCTGAGGACCCAGTACTTC. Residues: CASSPILRTQYF.

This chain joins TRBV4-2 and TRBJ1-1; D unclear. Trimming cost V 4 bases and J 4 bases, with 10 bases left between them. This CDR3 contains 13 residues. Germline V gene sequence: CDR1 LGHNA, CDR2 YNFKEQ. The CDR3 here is CASSPSVSTEAFF. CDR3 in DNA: TGTGCCAGCAGCCCCAGCGTGAGCACTGAAGCTTTCTTT.

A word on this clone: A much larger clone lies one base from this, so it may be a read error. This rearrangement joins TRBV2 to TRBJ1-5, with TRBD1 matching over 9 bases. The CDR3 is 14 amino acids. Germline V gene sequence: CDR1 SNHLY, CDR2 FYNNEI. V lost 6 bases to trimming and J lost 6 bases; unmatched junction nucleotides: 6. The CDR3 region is CASSPGTGIQPQHF. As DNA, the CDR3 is TGTGCCAGCAGCCCCGGGACAGGGATTCAGCCCCAGCATTTT. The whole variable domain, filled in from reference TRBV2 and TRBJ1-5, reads EPEVTQTPSHQVTQMGQEVILRCVPISNHLYFYWYRQILGQKVEFLVSFYNNEISEKSEIFDDQFSVERPDGSNFTLKIRSTKLEDSAMYFCASSPGTGIQPQHFGDGTRLSIL.

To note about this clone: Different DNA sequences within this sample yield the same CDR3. The chain's CDR3 is CASSAGTSGYEQYF. Here the CDR3 DNA reads TGTGCCAGCTCGGCCGGGACTAGCGGCTACGAGCAGTACTTC. This sequence joins TRBV18 and TRBJ2-7; 11 nucleotides match TRBD2. V gave up 6 bases and J gave up 3 bases; unmatched junction bases: 4. This CDR3 comprises 14 residues. In germline, CDR1 is KGHSH, CDR2 LQKENI.

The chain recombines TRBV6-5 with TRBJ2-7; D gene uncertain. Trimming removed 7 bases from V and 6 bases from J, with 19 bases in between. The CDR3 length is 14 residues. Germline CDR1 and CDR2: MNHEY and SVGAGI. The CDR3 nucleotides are TGTGCCAGCACCTCCCCGGGTGAGTCCCGCGAGCAGTACTTC. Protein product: CASTSPGESREQYF.

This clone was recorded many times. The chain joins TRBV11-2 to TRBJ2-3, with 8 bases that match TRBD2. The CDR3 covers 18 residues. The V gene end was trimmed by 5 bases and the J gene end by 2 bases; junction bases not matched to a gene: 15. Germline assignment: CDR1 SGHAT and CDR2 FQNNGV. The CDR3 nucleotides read TGTGCCAGCAGCCTAAAAACGGCTAGCGGGCACTCCACAGATACGCAGTATTTT. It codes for CASSLKTASGHSTDTQYF.

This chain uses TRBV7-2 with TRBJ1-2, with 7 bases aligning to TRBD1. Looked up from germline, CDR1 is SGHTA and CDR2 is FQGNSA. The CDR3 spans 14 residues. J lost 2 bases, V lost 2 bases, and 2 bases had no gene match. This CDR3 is CASSLSQGNYGYTF. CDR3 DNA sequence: TGTGCCAGCAGCTTATCACAGGGGAACTATGGCTACACCTTC.

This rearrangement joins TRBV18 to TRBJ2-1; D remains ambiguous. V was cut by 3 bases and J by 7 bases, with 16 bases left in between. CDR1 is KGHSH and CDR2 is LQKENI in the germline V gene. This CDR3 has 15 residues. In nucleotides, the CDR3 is TGTGCCAGCTCACCCACGACCGGTGTCGTGAATGAGCAGTTCTTC. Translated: CASSPTTGVVNEQFF.

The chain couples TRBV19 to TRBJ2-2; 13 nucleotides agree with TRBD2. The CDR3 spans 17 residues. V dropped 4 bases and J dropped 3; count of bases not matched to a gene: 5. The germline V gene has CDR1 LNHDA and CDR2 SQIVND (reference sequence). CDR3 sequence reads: CASSKGLAGVDTGELFF. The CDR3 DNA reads TGTGCCAGTAGTAAAGGACTAGCGGGAGTCGACACCGGGGAGCTGTTTTTT.

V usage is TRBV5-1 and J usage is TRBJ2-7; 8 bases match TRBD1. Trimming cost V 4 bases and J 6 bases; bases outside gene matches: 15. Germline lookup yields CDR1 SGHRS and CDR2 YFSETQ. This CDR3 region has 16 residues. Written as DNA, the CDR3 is TGCGCCAGCAGCCTCAAGGTTGGCAGGGGGCTAGGCGAGCAGTACTTC. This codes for CASSLKVGRGLGEQYF.

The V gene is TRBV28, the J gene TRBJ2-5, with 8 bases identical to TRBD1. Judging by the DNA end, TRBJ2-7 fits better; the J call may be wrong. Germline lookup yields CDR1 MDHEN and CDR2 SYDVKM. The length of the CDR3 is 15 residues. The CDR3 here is CASRTRGQGLAEQYF. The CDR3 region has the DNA TGTGCCAGCAGGACGAGAGGACAGGGTCTCGCCGAGCAGTACTTC.

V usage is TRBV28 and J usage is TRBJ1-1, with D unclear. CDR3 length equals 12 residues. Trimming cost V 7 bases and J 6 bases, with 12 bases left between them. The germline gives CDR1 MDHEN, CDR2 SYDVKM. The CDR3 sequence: CASTTLGAEAFF. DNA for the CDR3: TGTGCCAGCACCACCCTCGGGGCTGAAGCTTTCTTT.

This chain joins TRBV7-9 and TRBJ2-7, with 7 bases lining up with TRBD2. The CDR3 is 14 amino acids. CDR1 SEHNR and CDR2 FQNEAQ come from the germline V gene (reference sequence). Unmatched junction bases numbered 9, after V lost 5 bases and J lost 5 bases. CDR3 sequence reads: CASSQRDGRNEQYF. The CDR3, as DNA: TGTGCCAGCAGCCAACGGGACGGGAGGAACGAGCAGTACTTC.

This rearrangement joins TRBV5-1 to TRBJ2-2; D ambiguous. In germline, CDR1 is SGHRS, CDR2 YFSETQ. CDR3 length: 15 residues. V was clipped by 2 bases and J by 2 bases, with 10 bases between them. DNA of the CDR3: TGCGCCAGCAGCTTTCGGGCAGAAAACACCGGGGAGCTGTTTTTT. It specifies CASSFRAENTGELFF.

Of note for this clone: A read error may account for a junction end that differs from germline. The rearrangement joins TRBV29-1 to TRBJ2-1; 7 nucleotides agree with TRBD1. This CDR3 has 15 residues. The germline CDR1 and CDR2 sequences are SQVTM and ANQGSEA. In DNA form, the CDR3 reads TGCAGCGTCGAAGCCAACCGACAGGGCTACAATGAGCAGTTCTTC. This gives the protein CSVEANRQGYNEQFF.

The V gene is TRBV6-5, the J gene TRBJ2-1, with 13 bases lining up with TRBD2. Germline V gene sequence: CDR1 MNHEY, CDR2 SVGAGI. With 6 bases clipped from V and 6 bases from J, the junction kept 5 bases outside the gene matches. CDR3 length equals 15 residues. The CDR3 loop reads CASRTLAGGPNEQFF. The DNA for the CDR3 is TGTGCCAGCAGGACACTAGCGGGAGGGCCCAATGAGCAGTTCTTC.

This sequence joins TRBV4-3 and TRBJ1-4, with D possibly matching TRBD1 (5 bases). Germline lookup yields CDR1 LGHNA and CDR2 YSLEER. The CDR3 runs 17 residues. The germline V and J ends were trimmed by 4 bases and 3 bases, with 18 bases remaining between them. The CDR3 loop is CASSRVGGGAANEKLFF. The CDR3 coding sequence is TGCGCCAGCAGCCGGGTAGGAGGTGGGGCGGCTAATGAAAAACTGTTTTTT.